A selection of T cell receptor beta chains follows, all from one sample in a study of blood T cell repertoires in COVID-19. Data came from immunoSEQ multiplex PCR; TCRdb stores just in-frame clones and leaves some out. The sample has around 280,000 clones, almost 90% seen once; the top ten hold about 11%. The sample comprised peripheral blood. Source of these receptors: a woman aged 25 to 45 with COVID-19, enrolled during active disease. The CDR3 runs from the conserved cysteine through the conserved F or W. A D gene is named only where the DNA matches it firmly. Size values are once, few and many counts, or a class for expanded clones, and some rows have none.

cdr3_nt cdr3_aa clone_size v_call d_call j_call cdr3_length
TGTGCCAGCAGCCGTGGACTAGCGGGACTGGGCACCGGGGAGCTGTTTTTT CASSRGLAGLGTGELFF NA TRBV9 TRBD2 TRBJ2-2 17
TGTGCCAGCAGCGCGGGACAGGGTTGGAATCAGCCCCAGCATTTT CASSAGQGWNQPQHF NA TRBV9 TRBD1 TRBJ1-5 15
TGTGCCAGCAGGGGAGATAGCAATCAGCCCCAGCATTTT CASRGDSNQPQHF NA TRBV2 NA TRBJ1-5 13
TGTGCCAGCAGCTTGGCCGTTTCTGGCTACACCTTC CASSLAVSGYTF NA TRBV5-4 NA TRBJ1-2 12
TGTGCCAGCACCCCCCGCGGCCGTAACACTGAAGCTTTCTTT CASTPRGRNTEAFF NA TRBV7-8 NA TRBJ1-1 14
TGTGCCAGTAGTATAGATCAGCGGGGCCTACCTCCCGGGGAGCTGTTTTTT CASSIDQRGLPPGELFF NA TRBV19 TRBD2 TRBJ2-2 17
TGCGCCAGCAGTGATTTGGGAGCTGATAAAGAGACCCAGTACTTC CASSDLGADKETQYF NA TRBV10-2 NA TRBJ2-5 15
TGTGCCACCAGTGCCGCTCCGGGACAGGGCTCCTACAATGAGCAGTTCTTC CATSAAPGQGSYNEQFF NA TRBV24-1 TRBD1 TRBJ2-1 17
TGTGCCAGCAGTGGTGACAGCGGGAGGATTTACAATGAGCAGTTCTTC CASSGDSGRIYNEQFF NA TRBV2 TRBD2 TRBJ2-1 16
TGTGCCAGCAGCTCGGACTGGAACTCCTACGAGCAGTACTTC CASSSDWNSYEQYF NA TRBV7-9 NA TRBJ2-7 14
TGCGCCAGCAGCCAAGATAGATTACAGGGGGGAAGTGAAAAACTGTTTTTT CASSQDRLQGGSEKLFF NA TRBV4-1 TRBD1 TRBJ1-4 17
TGTGCCAGCTCACCGGGGGGACAGGGAGGCTCGCAGTATTTT CASSPGGQGGSQYF NA TRBV18 TRBD1 TRBJ2-3 14
TGTGCCAGCAGTCGGGACAGACGGGCGGAATTGCACAATGAGCAGTTCTTC CASSRDRRAELHNEQFF NA TRBV2 TRBD1 TRBJ2-1 17
TGCGCCAGCAGCTTGGACGGCCTAGGGGGGTACTTC CASSLDGLGGYF NA TRBV5-1 NA TRBJ2-7 12
TGTGCCAGTAGTCCTGGGACTAGCGGGAGTTCATTGTTGAATGAGCAGTTCTTC CASSPGTSGSSLLNEQFF NA TRBV19 TRBD2 TRBJ2-1 18
TGTGCCAGCAGCGCCGCATCCAGGGCGTGGGAGACCCAGTACTTC CASSAASRAWETQYF NA TRBV9 NA TRBJ2-5 15
TGTGCCAGCAGCTTTCCTTCCGACACGGCGGGGGCCAGCACAGATACGCAGTATTTT CASSFPSDTAGASTDTQYF NA TRBV7-2 NA TRBJ2-3 19
TGTGCCAGCAGCTCAAATTCCGCAGACGGCGGGGGCTACACCTTC CASSSNSADGGGYTF NA TRBV7-9 NA TRBJ1-2 15
TGTGCCAGCAGCCTCCAGGGGAGTGCTAACTATGGCTACACCTTC CASSLQGSANYGYTF NA TRBV3-1/TRBV3-2 NA TRBJ1-2 15
TGTGCCAGCTCACCTACTCGGACAGGGGCGTACGAGCAGTACTTC CASSPTRTGAYEQYF NA TRBV18 TRBD1 TRBJ2-7 15
TGTGCCAGCTCACCGAAACTAGCGGGATTATACAATGAGCAGTTCTTC CASSPKLAGLYNEQFF NA TRBV18 TRBD2 TRBJ2-1 16
TGTGCCAGCAAGGAGAGAGTAGCGGGGACACAAGAGACCCAGTACTTC CASKERVAGTQETQYF NA TRBV3-1/TRBV3-2 TRBD2 TRBJ2-5 16
TGTGCCAGCAGTTTATCGGGGGACAGGGAGGGTTACTATGGCTACACCTTC CASSLSGDREGYYGYTF NA TRBV27 TRBD1 TRBJ1-2 17
TGCGCCAGCAGCTTAAATCAGGGCTACGAGCAGTACTTC CASSLNQGYEQYF NA TRBV5-1 NA TRBJ2-7 13
TGTGCCAGCAGATGGACAGGGGTTTACACTGAAGCTTTCTTT CASRWTGVYTEAFF once TRBV28 TRBD1 TRBJ1-1 14
TGTGCCAGTAGTCCAGACCGAAGGAGGGATCAGCCCCAGCATTTT CASSPDRRRDQPQHF NA TRBV19 NA TRBJ1-5 15
TGTGCCAGCAGCTTAGGGCCCCTGGAGCAGTACTTC CASSLGPLEQYF once TRBV7-8 NA TRBJ2-7 12
TGTGCCAGCACGGACAGGGAGCACGAGCAGTACTTC CASTDREHEQYF NA TRBV11-2 TRBD1 TRBJ2-7 12
TGTGCCTCGTGGGGCGGGAATAATTCACCCCTCCACTTT CASWGGNNSPLHF few TRBV27 NA TRBJ1-6 13
TGCGCCAGCAGCCCAGGACTTCGTGGTGGGGCCAACGTCCTGACTTTC CASSPGLRGGANVLTF NA TRBV5-1 NA TRBJ2-6 16
TGTGCCAGTAGTACCTTAATGGGGGGGTCCCTAGCCAAAAACATTCAGTACTTC CASSTLMGGSLAKNIQYF NA TRBV19 TRBD2 TRBJ2-4 18
TGTGCCAGCAGCGTAGGGTCCACGAGCTCTGGAAACACCATATATTTT CASSVGSTSSGNTIYF NA TRBV9 NA TRBJ1-3 16
TGTGCCTGGGCTCGGACTAGAAACATTCAGTACTTC CAWARTRNIQYF NA TRBV30 TRBD2 TRBJ2-4 12
TGTGCCAGCAGTTTTAACTATCCAGGGTACGAGCAGTACTTC CASSFNYPGYEQYF NA TRBV27 NA TRBJ2-7 14
TGTGCCAGCTCACGTCCCGGGACAGGGGGCGCCTTCCGTGAGCAGTTCTTC CASSRPGTGGAFREQFF NA TRBV18 TRBD1 TRBJ2-1 17
TGCGCCAGCAGCTTGGGGCTAGCGGGGAAGTCGGGGCAGTACTTC CASSLGLAGKSGQYF NA TRBV5-1 TRBD2 TRBJ2-7 15
TGTGCCAGCAGTTACCGGGGGGACATTCAGTACTTC CASSYRGDIQYF NA TRBV6-2/TRBV6-3 TRBD2 TRBJ2-4 12
TGTGCCGGCGGACAGGATCAAGAGACCCAGTACTTC CAGGQDQETQYF once TRBV10-3 TRBD1 TRBJ2-5 12
TGCAGTCAACACAGGGGTAATGAGCAGTTCTTC CSQHRGNEQFF NA TRBV20-1 TRBD1 TRBJ2-1 11
TGTGCCAGCAGCTTAATGGGCGTCTCTTACGAGCAGTACTTC CASSLMGVSYEQYF NA TRBV7-3 NA TRBJ2-7 14
TGTGCCAGCAGAAAGGGACTGTACCAAGAGACCCAGTACTTC CASRKGLYQETQYF NA TRBV27 NA TRBJ2-5 14
TGTGCCAGCAGCGTAGGCCAGGGGGCGATCTCGTCCTACGAGCAGTACTTC CASSVGQGAISSYEQYF NA TRBV9 TRBD1 TRBJ2-7 17
TGTGCCAGCAGCTCTCCGGGACAGGGTGCCCACGAGCAGTACTTC CASSSPGQGAHEQYF NA TRBV5-6 TRBD1 TRBJ2-7 15
TGTGCCAGTAGTATTGACACCCGGCGCCCCTCTGGGGCCAACGTCCTGACTTTC CASSIDTRRPSGANVLTF NA TRBV19 NA TRBJ2-6 18
TGTGCCTTCCTCGCAGGGGATCAGCCCCAGCATTTT CAFLAGDQPQHF NA TRBV30 NA TRBJ1-5 12
TGCAGCGTTGGGGACAGGGTGGGTGTCGGGGAGCTGTTTTTT CSVGDRVGVGELFF NA TRBV29-1 TRBD1 TRBJ2-2 14
TGTGCCAGCAGTTACTCAGGGGATCAGCCCCAGCATTTT CASSYSGDQPQHF NA TRBV6-6 NA TRBJ1-5 13
TGTGCCAGCAGTCCACCAGACTGGGAGACCCAGTACTTC CASSPPDWETQYF NA TRBV28 NA TRBJ2-5 13
TGCAGTGCTAGTCGGGGGGCGGGGACCTTTGAAAAACTGTTTTTT CSASRGAGTFEKLFF NA TRBV20-1 NA TRBJ1-4 15
TGTGCCAGCAGATCATACAGGGGGGTCAATGAGCAGTTCTTC CASRSYRGVNEQFF NA TRBV6-5 TRBD1 TRBJ2-1 14
TGCGCCAGCAGTGAACCGCCTAGTTCCTACGAGCAGTACTTC CASSEPPSSYEQYF NA TRBV10-2 NA TRBJ2-7 14
TGTGCCAGCAGCTTAGCTCTCAGGCCCTCTGGAAACACCATATATTTT CASSLALRPSGNTIYF NA TRBV7-9 NA TRBJ1-3 16
TGTGCCAGCAGTCCCCCCCGGGGGGGCGCGCTGACTGAAGCTTTCTTT CASSPPRGGALTEAFF NA TRBV28 NA TRBJ1-1 16
TGTGCCAGCAGTAAGGGGTTCTACGAGCAGTACTTC CASSKGFYEQYF once TRBV6-4 NA TRBJ2-7 12
TGCGCCAGCAGTGCTGGGGCGTATGGCTACACCTTC CASSAGAYGYTF NA TRBV10-2 NA TRBJ1-2 12
TGTGCCAGCAGCCCTCGTAGTTACGAGCAGTACTTC CASSPRSYEQYF NA TRBV3-1/TRBV3-2 NA TRBJ2-7 12
TGCGCCAGCAGCCCAGGACAGGGCCGCACAGATACGCAGTATTTT CASSPGQGRTDTQYF NA TRBV10-1 TRBD1 TRBJ2-3 15
TGTGCCAGCAGCGTATGGACAGGAGGTGATCAGCCCCAGCATTTT CASSVWTGGDQPQHF NA TRBV5-8 TRBD1 TRBJ1-5 15
TGTGCCAGCAGTCGGGGTAGTTACACAGATACGCAGTATTTT CASSRGSYTDTQYF NA TRBV2 NA TRBJ2-3 14
TGTGCCAGCAGCTCTGAGTTCGGACTAGCGGGACCAAACCGCTCCTACGAGCAGTACTTC CASSSEFGLAGPNRSYEQYF NA TRBV13 TRBD2 TRBJ2-7 20